The rows below give T cell receptor beta chains drawn from one sample of a study of beta chain features in type 1 diabetes. Only in-frame clones appear in the TCRdb table, and some are missing; sequencing was by immunoSEQ multiplex PCR. The sample records 300,000 to 400,000 clones, over 9% being singletons. Specimen: central memory CD4+ T cells from blood. The source is a man aged 25 to 40 with type 1 diabetes. Each CDR3 is given with its conserved first and last residue. D genes are given only for firm matches.

D gene	V gene	CDR3 protein
TRBD1	TRBV30	CAWSAWTGGNEQYF
-	TRBV6-1	CASSVTQGLFF
TRBD2	TRBV7-2	CASSLSSGTSGSNEQFF
-	TRBV5-6	CASSRGALRTDTQYF
TRBD1	TRBV7-3	CASSPWTGATNNEQFF
-	TRBV19	CASSIDRRLHSNQPQHF
TRBD1	TRBV27	CASSLRRTGWYEQYF
TRBD1	TRBV5-1	CASSLDPGKGAGEQFF
-	TRBV2	CASRRQRAEGDTQYF
TRBD1	TRBV9	CASRRTGGTGELFF
-	TRBV28	CASSSPEGGAGEQFF
TRBD1	TRBV7-9	CASSKGQPVNEKLFF
-	TRBV7-3	CASSPQRPGELFF
-	TRBV7-2	CASSLAVLPYNEQFF
-	TRBV11-2	CASTKIDRSNTEAFF
TRBD1	TRBV5-1	CASSLGDRGSRDEQFF
-	TRBV7-9	CASSRLGHIQETQYF
TRBD1	TRBV5-1	CASSLQGTGGETQYF
-	TRBV28	CASSFGTVARDGYTF
TRBD1	TRBV6-4	CAISDNQGADTQYF
-	TRBV7-3	CASSPGSGTDTQYF
TRBD1	TRBV4-2	CASSQLAGQGAARANEKLFF
-	TRBV10-2	CASSDRRYNEQFF
-	TRBV4-2	CASSQDGQSNEKLFF
-	TRBV18	CASSPDSNTGELFF
-	TRBV10-3	CAISRTGELFF
-	TRBV7-2	CASSHGQGYGYTF
-	TRBV5-1	CASSLAPTSSYEQYF
-	TRBV20-1	CSAPLLNGYTF
TRBD2	TRBV7-2	CASSGGTSGSRYEQFF
-	TRBV6-1	CASSENSSPETQYF
-	TRBV18	CASSPDSLLEQYF
TRBD1	TRBV5-1	CASRGQGFTGELFF
-	TRBV10-3	CAISESNPGSGANVLTF
-	TRBV5-5	CASSFAGQQTQYF
-	TRBV27	CASLFNTEAFF
TRBD1	TRBV11-2	CASSPDRAGNTIYF
-	TRBV5-5	CASSLSPGSYNEQFF
TRBD2	TRBV4-2	CASSQARLVGSGDDEQYF
-	TRBV19	CASSPWINQPQHF
-	TRBV7-2	CASSLGPTGNTDTQYF